The clone carrying this T cell receptor beta chain was detected a few times. This sample stems from a study of human T cells and chemical hapten exposure. Unique molecular identifiers were attached to individual cDNA molecules during library preparation. MiXCR, run by TCRdb on the RACE reads, gives a single entry per CDR3 protein. The profile covers 100,000 to 150,000 distinct CDR3 sequences, with around 8.2% appearing a single time and 1.5% to 2% taken by the ten largest. Time point noted: healthy volunteer bleed at 2 weeks. Extraction yielded total RNA from whole blood (unfractionated). This CDR3 comprises 14 residues. J gave up 9 bases and V 1 base, and 4 bases lay outside the gene matches. Per the germline V gene, CDR1 is SSHAT and CDR2 is FNYEAQ (reference sequence).

This chain uses TRBV7-7 with TRBJ2-1, with 9 bases that match TRBD2. The sequencing input was whole blood. The clonotype was recovered from a male donor in good health. Some clones in this sample may be carry-over from other donors' samples. CDR3 DNA sequence: TGTGCCAGCAGCTTAGAGCGGGGGGTGAGTGAGCAGTTCTTC. Translating it yields CASSLERGVSEQFF.